Below are 26 T cell receptor beta chains sequenced from a single sample in a study of response to subunit inactivated influenza vaccine. TCRdb analysed the RT-PCR reads with MiXCR anew, one entry per CDR3 protein. The sample holds some 640,000 distinct CDR3 sequences; around 13% are singletons and the top ten take less than 7%. The specimen comprised PBMCs from blood, sampled roughly 15 days before vaccination. The receptors here all came from a man aged 50-60 years who received an inactivated influenza vaccine.

The chain couples TRBV5-1 to TRBJ1-1; D may be TRBD1 (5 bases). The CDR3 sequence is 15 residues long. V was cut by 0 bases and J by 5 bases, with 14 bases left in between. Germline assignment: CDR1 SGHRS and CDR2 YFSETQ. The CDR3 loop reads CASSLEVGVGTEAFF. CDR3 nucleotides: TGCGCCAGCAGCTTGGAAGTAGGGGTGGGAACTGAAGCTTTCTTT.

This rearrangement joins TRBV9 to TRBJ2-2; D is unresolved. Between the trimmed V and J ends, which lost 3 bases and 7 bases, there was a span of 13 bases. Germline V gene data show CDR1 as SGDLS and CDR2 as YYNGEE. The length of the CDR3 is 14 residues. The CDR3: CASSGSSRDGELFF. CDR3 in DNA: TGTGCCAGCAGCGGGTCTTCTAGGGACGGGGAGCTGTTTTTT.

In its sample, this clonotype was seen a few times. The V and J genes are TRBV7-2 and TRBJ2-5, with 7 nucleotides matching TRBD1. The CDR3 is 15 amino acids. The V gene's germline CDR1 is SGHTA and CDR2 FQGNSA. The trim removed 5 bases at V and 3 bases at J, leaving 9 bases unmatched. The CDR3 region is CASSPSRDSKETQYF. In DNA form, the CDR3 reads TGTGCCAGCAGCCCATCCCGGGACAGTAAAGAGACCCAGTACTTC.

The CDR3 region is CASRRGLLWEETQYF. In nucleotides, the CDR3 is TGTGCCAGTAGGAGGGGTCTCCTGTGGGAAGAGACCCAGTACTTC. The chain recombines TRBV19 with TRBJ2-5, with D tentatively TRBD1 or TRBD2 (5 bases each). The CDR3 is made up of 15 amino acids. The V gene lost 6 bases and the J gene lost 3 bases, with 17 bases spanning the gap. Germline CDR1 is LNHDA and CDR2 is SQIVND (reference sequence). Together with reference TRBV19 and TRBJ2-5, the CDR3 gives the full variable domain: DGGITQSPKYLFRKEGQNVTLSCEQNLNHDAMYWYRQDPGQGLRLIYYSQIVNDFQKGDIAEGYSVSREKKESFPLTVTSAQKNPTAFYLCASRRGLLWEETQYFGPGTRLLVL.

This clonotype was counted at least ten times. The CDR3 protein is CASSLTSEPRGEKLFF. CDR3 nucleotide sequence: TGTGCCAGCAGCTTAACGTCGGAGCCCAGAGGTGAAAAACTGTTTTTT. The gene calls are TRBV7-3 and TRBJ1-4; D unresolved. This CDR3 has 16 amino acids. V gave up 0 bases and J gave up 7 bases, with 15 bases separating them. The germline V gene encodes CDR1 SGHTA and CDR2 FQGTGA.

The genes are TRBV24-1 and TRBJ2-2; a possible D gene is TRBD2 (5 bases). CDR1 is KGHDR and CDR2 is SFDVKD in the germline V gene. The length of the CDR3 is 12 residues. V was cut by 12 bases and J by 11 bases, with 18 bases left in between. The CDR3 DNA reads TGTGCCGTCGGGGTGACTGTCCGTGAGCTGTTTTTT. Protein: CAVGVTVRELFF.

In its sample, this clonotype was seen many times. The chain has TRBV29-1 and TRBJ2-3, with 8 bases fitting TRBD2. CDR3 length: 16 residues. Germline CDR1 SQVTM, CDR2 ANQGSEA. Trimming removed 5 bases from V and 2 bases from J; junction bases left unmatched: 12. CDR3 DNA sequence: TGCAGCGTTCTTGGGGGGGTAGCGGGGATCACAGATACGCAGTATTTT. Translated: CSVLGGVAGITDTQYF.

This clonotype showed up just a few times. This sequence joins TRBV20-1 and TRBJ2-5; D is perhaps TRBD2 (5 bases). Germline V CDR1 and CDR2: DFQATT, SNEGSKA (reference sequence). The CDR3 sequence is 11 residues long. The CDR3 is CMWRIGETQYF. CDR3 nucleotides: TGCATGTGGAGGATCGGAGAGACCCAGTACTTC.

This clonotype has only a few counts. This chain connects TRBV19 to TRBJ1-3; D call uncertain. V gave up 1 base and J gave up 0 bases, with 7 bases separating them. In germline, CDR1 is LNHDA, CDR2 SQIVND (reference sequence). CDR3 length: 15 residues. CDR3 amino acids: CASSIGLYSGNTIYF. The CDR3 DNA follows: TGTGCCAGTAGTATAGGACTTTACTCTGGAAACACCATATATTTT.

This clonotype occurred a few times. The chain uses TRBV28 and TRBJ2-5; 9 bases line up with TRBD2. The V gene end was trimmed by 8 bases and the J gene end by 0 bases; junction bases not matched to a gene: 13. From germline, CDR1 is MDHEN and CDR2 SYDVKM. This CDR3 region has 17 residues. The CDR3 spells CASVRGGRAWYQETQYF. For the CDR3, the DNA is TGTGCCAGCGTGCGGGGGGGTAGGGCTTGGTACCAAGAGACCCAGTACTTC.

This clonotype has a handful of counts. This rearrangement joins TRBV10-3 to TRBJ2-5, with D maybe TRBD1 (6 bases). The germline CDR1 and CDR2 sequences are ENHRY and SYGVKD. The CDR3 has 13 amino acids. The V end lost 9 bases, the J end lost 7 bases, and 18 bases lay between the germline ends. The CDR3 spells CAIQAGTPGTQYF. In DNA form, the CDR3 reads TGTGCCATTCAAGCCGGGACACCGGGGACCCAGTACTTC.

There are a few counts of this clonotype. This chain joins TRBV20-1 and TRBJ1-1; D is perhaps TRBD1 (6 bases). V shed 5 bases and J shed 0 bases, with 10 bases lying between them. The CDR3 is 13 amino acids. Germline-derived CDR1 and CDR2 are DFQATT and SNEGSKA (reference sequence). CDR3 in amino acids: CSARDTMNTEAFF. CDR3 bases: TGCAGTGCTCGGGACACCATGAACACTGAAGCTTTCTTT.

In its sample, this clonotype was seen many times. The J gene is TRBJ2-7, the V gene TRBV30; 7 nucleotides agree with TRBD1. V shed 4 bases and J 2 bases; nucleotides not matched to a gene: 8. The CDR3 runs to 14 residues. Germline CDR1 is GTSNPN and CDR2 is SVGIG (reference sequence). CDR3 coding DNA: TGTGCCTGGAATATTGAGGGGGCCACCTACGAGCAGTACTTC. Residues: CAWNIEGATYEQYF. The variable domain in full, with the rest retrieved from reference TRBV30 and TRBJ2-7, is SQTIHQWPATLVQPVGSPLSLECTVEGTSNPNLYWYRQAAGRGLQLLFYSVGIGQISSEVPQNLSASRPQDRQFILSSKKLLLSDSGFYLCAWNIEGATYEQYFGPGTRLTVT.

The CDR3, as DNA: TGCAGTGCTAGGAGGATTGCGGGACAAGGGAATCAGCCCCAGCATTTT. It specifies CSARRIAGQGNQPQHF. V gene TRBV20-1 combines with J gene TRBJ1-5; maybe TRBD1 (6 bases). V shed 3 bases and J shed 4 bases, with 19 bases lying between them. The CDR3 runs 16 residues. The germline V gene has CDR1 DFQATT and CDR2 SNEGSKA (reference sequence).

V and J are TRBV19 and TRBJ2-7; 7 nucleotides agree with TRBD1. V dropped 1 base and J dropped 0; count of bases not matched to a gene: 3. This CDR3 is built from 15 residues. Looked up from germline, CDR1 is LNHDA and CDR2 is SQIVND (reference sequence). The CDR3 region has the DNA TGTGCCAGTAGTATAGGGGACAGTCTCTCCTACGAGCAGTACTTC. It is translated as CASSIGDSLSYEQYF. Variable domain in full (rest from reference TRBV19 and TRBJ2-7): DGGITQSPKYLFRKEGQNVTLSCEQNLNHDAMYWYRQDPGQGLRLIYYSQIVNDFQKGDIAEGYSVSREKKESFPLTVTSAQKNPTAFYLCASSIGDSLSYEQYFGPGTRLTVT.

In its sample, this clonotype was seen a few times. The chain links TRBV20-1 to TRBJ1-2; no clear D gene. CDR1 is DFQATT, CDR2 SNEGSKA, per germline (reference sequence). Trimming removed 8 bases at V and 4 bases at J, with 17 bases between. This CDR3 has 13 amino acids. The CDR3 region has the DNA TGCAGTCTGGAACCTAAGGGAGTCTATGGCTACACCTTC. Translating it yields CSLEPKGVYGYTF.

This rearrangement joins TRBV12-3 or TRBV12-4 to TRBJ1-5, with D possibly being TRBD1 (6 bases). This CDR3 has 15 amino acids. The V gene lost 9 bases and the J gene lost 2 bases, with 17 bases spanning the gap. CDR3 amino acids: CASNFRGVGNQPQHF. The DNA of the CDR3 is TGTGCCAGTAATTTTAGGGGGGTTGGCAATCAGCCCCAGCATTTT.

In this sample, this clonotype turned up a few times. The chain has TRBV15 and TRBJ2-5; a weak D match, TRBD2 (5 bases). V lost 0 bases, J lost 7 bases, and 9 bases lay in between. There are 13 residues in the CDR3. In germline, CDR1 is LNHNV, CDR2 YYDKDF (reference sequence). This CDR3 reads CATSREGGGTQYF. DNA for the CDR3: TGTGCCACCAGCAGAGAAGGAGGTGGGACCCAGTACTTC.

The CDR3 nucleotides read TGTGCCAGCCCTAGCTCTGGGGCCAACGTCCTGACTTTC. Protein product: CASPSSGANVLTF. V and J are TRBV6-7 and TRBJ2-6; the D is unclear. TRBV6-7 is labeled an ORF, and its function is uncertain. The length of the CDR3 is 13 residues. The V and J ends lost 8 bases and 0 bases respectively, with 5 bases between them.

The V and J genes are TRBV6-2 or TRBV6-3 and TRBJ2-1; 10 nucleotides match TRBD2. Germline-derived CDR1 and CDR2 are MNHEY and SVGEGT. Germline trimming cut 5 bases from V and 5 bases from J; bases unmatched to any gene: 6. The CDR3 has 15 residues. The CDR3 DNA is TGTGCCAGCAGTCGAGCGGGGGGGCCTCACAATGAGCAGTTCTTC. Translation: CASSRAGGPHNEQFF.

This clonotype was counted at least ten times. This sequence joins TRBV27 and TRBJ1-4; D remains ambiguous. The CDR3 extends over 17 amino acids. Germline lookup yields CDR1 MNHEY and CDR2 SMNVEV (reference sequence). Between the trimmed V and J ends, which lost 3 bases and 1 base, there was a span of 15 bases. The chain's CDR3 is CASSFHGRGLTNEKLFF. Here the CDR3 DNA reads TGTGCCAGCAGTTTCCACGGCCGAGGTCTAACTAATGAAAAACTGTTTTTT.

This clonotype showed up just a few times. The genes are TRBV6-5 and TRBJ1-6; 8 bases are shared with TRBD1. CDR1 is MNHEY and CDR2 is SVGAGI in the germline V gene. Trimming removed 2 bases from V and 5 bases from J; junction bases left unmatched: 8. The length of the CDR3 is 17 residues. CDR3 loop: CASSYVRGRLDNSPLHF. DNA of the CDR3: TGTGCCAGCAGTTACGTCAGGGGGCGATTGGATAATTCACCCCTCCACTTT.

The table lists this clonotype with many counts. The V call is TRBV12-3 or TRBV12-4, the J call TRBJ1-2; D is perhaps TRBD1 (5 bases). The CDR3 is 13 residues long. The V gene lost 2 bases and the J gene lost 5 bases, with 9 bases spanning the gap. DNA of the CDR3: TGTGCCAGCAGTTTAAGGGGCTTTTATGGCTACACCTTC. Translated: CASSLRGFYGYTF.

Here the CDR3 DNA reads TGCGCCAGCAGCCAGGACGGTTACTACGAGCAGTACTTC. Translated, it gives CASSQDGYYEQYF. This chain joins TRBV4-1 and TRBJ2-7; D not certain. The CDR3 loop spans 13 amino acids. Germline V gene data show CDR1 as MGHRA and CDR2 as YSYEKL. The germline V and J ends were trimmed by 3 bases and 3 bases, with 9 bases remaining between them.

This clonotype was detected a few times. The CDR3 DNA reads as TGTGCCATCACGAGGGGTAAAGAGTCTGGGGCCAACGTCCTGACTTTC. It codes for CAITRGKESGANVLTF. The V call is TRBV10-3, the J call TRBJ2-6, with D perhaps assigned TRBD1 or TRBD2 (5 bases each). This CDR3 has 16 residues. Trimming left V 7 bases short and J 1 base short, with 14 bases between. In germline, CDR1 is ENHRY, CDR2 SYGVKD.

This rearrangement joins TRBV19 to TRBJ1-1; unclear D gene. Trimming cost V 3 bases and J 1 base, with 9 bases left between them. This CDR3 is 14 amino acids long. Germline CDR1 reads LNHDA; CDR2 reads SQIVND (reference sequence). CDR3 coding DNA: TGTGCCAGTAGTATTGGTCGGCAGAACACTGAAGCTTTCTTT. Translation: CASSIGRQNTEAFF.